This entry concerns a single TCR beta chain. TCRdb keeps only in-frame clones here, not all; method: immunoSEQ multiplex PCR. The table shows 270,000 or so clones, with over 80% occurring only once. This record comes from a study of blood T cell repertoires in COVID-19. About the study: COVID-19 samples collected from the United States, Italy and Spain covered acute and convalescent phases.

With V trimmed by 1 base and J by 3 bases, 11 bases remained unmatched. The germline V gene encodes CDR1 LGHDT and CDR2 YNNKEL (reference sequence). The CDR3 runs to 17 residues. The sequenced sample was PBMCs or T cells enriched from blood (not recorded which). This chain connects TRBV3-1 (or the pseudogene TRBV3-2) to TRBJ2-7; 8 bases fit TRBD2. The TCR comes from a woman aged 30 to 39 with acute COVID-19. The CDR3 DNA sequence: TGTGCCAGCAGCCAAGTATTCCCAACTAGCGGTCACTACGAGCAGTACTTC. Its translation: CASSQVFPTSGHYEQYF.